This T cell receptor beta chain was recovered during a study of identical twins. Study conclusions and caveats: Whereas memory repertoires showed no such difference, abundant cord blood beta clonotypes carried fewer insertions. Those out-of-frame alpha sequences shared by twins showed an excess of low generation probability.

For this clonotype: Its antigen is currently unknown.

The donors were all healthy and Caucasian. cDNA carried unique molecular identifiers, and a universal primer site was added by template switching. In TCRdb, the 5' RACE reads were re-called with MiXCR into one record per CDR3 protein. In the table there are roughly 1.6 million distinct CDR3 sequences, more than 30% of which are singletons. The origin of this receptor is a newborn girl in good health. The sample consisted of cord blood.

The CDR3 is CASSLSRGVYNEQFF. The CDR3 DNA reads TGTGCCAGCAGTTTATCGCGGGGGGTTTACAATGAGCAGTTCTTC. The rearrangement joins TRBV12-3 or TRBV12-4 to TRBJ2-1; TRBD2 aligns across 8 bases. V dropped 2 bases and J dropped 4; count of bases not matched to a gene: 4. CDR3 size: 15 residues.